This is a list of T cell receptor beta chains from one sample in a study of graft-versus-host responses after intestinal transplantation. Clones were read by immunoSEQ multiplex PCR, and TCRdb kept only the in-frame ones, dropping some. The sample contains tens of thousands of clones, about 90% of which appear only once. The sequencing here drew on PBMCs, taken roughly 300 days after intestinal transplant. The receptors originated from a human patient who received an intestinal transplant, so some T cells may come from the graft donor. Both conserved end residues are part of each CDR3. Each record gives: D gene, clone size, J gene, CDR3 length, V gene, CDR3 DNA, CDR3 protein. The D gene is left open where the match is weak. Expanded clones are given a class, and other clones once, few, many or no size at all.

d_call: -
clone_size: -
j_call: TRBJ1-1
cdr3_length: 18
v_call: TRBV5-1
cdr3_nt: TGCGCCAGCAGCCAAAGGAGGACAGCCGCATCCCAGAACACTGAAGCTTTCTTT
cdr3_aa: CASSQRRTAASQNTEAFF

d_call: -
clone_size: -
j_call: TRBJ1-1
cdr3_length: 11
v_call: TRBV5-1
cdr3_nt: TGCGCCAGCAGCTTGGGTACCGAAGCTTTCTTT
cdr3_aa: CASSLGTEAFF

d_call: -
clone_size: -
j_call: TRBJ2-5
cdr3_length: 11
v_call: TRBV6-5
cdr3_nt: TGTGCCAGCAGTTACCTGGAGACCCAGTACTTC
cdr3_aa: CASSYLETQYF

d_call: -
clone_size: -
j_call: TRBJ2-5
cdr3_length: 16
v_call: TRBV29-1
cdr3_nt: TGCAGCGTTGAAGATCGGGGGGACATCGTCCAAGAGACCCAGTACTTC
cdr3_aa: CSVEDRGDIVQETQYF

d_call: TRBD1
clone_size: -
j_call: TRBJ1-4
cdr3_length: 17
v_call: TRBV18
cdr3_nt: TGTGCCAGCTCACCACTCCCTATCGGGACAGGGGAGGGAAAACTGTTTTTT
cdr3_aa: CASSPLPIGTGEGKLFF

d_call: -
clone_size: -
j_call: TRBJ2-1
cdr3_length: 16
v_call: TRBV28
cdr3_nt: TGTGCCAGCAGTTTATTGGACCACTCTACCTACAATGAGCAGTTCTTC
cdr3_aa: CASSLLDHSTYNEQFF

d_call: TRBD1
clone_size: -
j_call: TRBJ1-4
cdr3_length: 13
v_call: TRBV7-6
cdr3_nt: TGTGCCAGCAGCACGAGGGACAGTGAAAAACTGTTTTTT
cdr3_aa: CASSTRDSEKLFF

d_call: -
clone_size: -
j_call: TRBJ1-5
cdr3_length: 13
v_call: TRBV19
cdr3_nt: TGTGCCAGTAGTATCCCCCCAGGTCAGCCCCAGCATTTT
cdr3_aa: CASSIPPGQPQHF

d_call: -
clone_size: -
j_call: TRBJ2-3
cdr3_length: 12
v_call: TRBV13
cdr3_nt: TGTGCCAGCAGCCCAGGCCATGATACGCAGTATTTT
cdr3_aa: CASSPGHDTQYF

d_call: TRBD2
clone_size: -
j_call: TRBJ2-1
cdr3_length: 16
v_call: TRBV7-7
cdr3_nt: TGTGCTAGCAGCCCGGAGGGACTAGCGGGAGGAGCTGAGCAGTTCTTC
cdr3_aa: CASSPEGLAGGAEQFF

d_call: -
clone_size: -
j_call: TRBJ1-6
cdr3_length: 14
v_call: TRBV5-6
cdr3_nt: TGTGCCAGCAGCTACATATCCCCCAATTCACCCCTCCACTTT
cdr3_aa: CASSYISPNSPLHF

d_call: TRBD1
clone_size: -
j_call: TRBJ2-5
cdr3_length: 15
v_call: TRBV7-2
cdr3_nt: TGTGTCAGCAGCTTAGGAGACAGGGACCAAGAGACCCAGTACTTC
cdr3_aa: CVSSLGDRDQETQYF

d_call: TRBD2
clone_size: -
j_call: TRBJ2-7
cdr3_length: 15
v_call: TRBV6-6
cdr3_nt: TGTGCCAGCAGTTACTCGAGACGGGGGGAGGGCGAGCAGTACTTC
cdr3_aa: CASSYSRRGEGEQYF

d_call: TRBD2
clone_size: -
j_call: TRBJ2-5
cdr3_length: 22
v_call: TRBV5-1
cdr3_nt: TGCGCCAGCAGCTTCTATCCGGGACAGGGGACTAGCGGGGGCCACTACCAAGAGACCCAGTACTTC
cdr3_aa: CASSFYPGQGTSGGHYQETQYF

d_call: TRBD1
clone_size: -
j_call: TRBJ2-3
cdr3_length: 18
v_call: TRBV7-8
cdr3_nt: TGTGCCAGCAGCTTAGGCCCGGACAGGACGAAACCCACAGATACGCAGTATTTT
cdr3_aa: CASSLGPDRTKPTDTQYF

d_call: -
clone_size: -
j_call: TRBJ1-2
cdr3_length: 14
v_call: TRBV18
cdr3_nt: TGTGCCAGCTCACCATCGGCAGATAACTATGGCTACACCTTC
cdr3_aa: CASSPSADNYGYTF

d_call: TRBD2
clone_size: -
j_call: TRBJ2-7
cdr3_length: 19
v_call: TRBV7-3
cdr3_nt: TGTGCCAGCAGCTTAACCCCCGGGACTAGCGGGGTGTTGGTCTACGAGCAGTACTTC
cdr3_aa: CASSLTPGTSGVLVYEQYF

d_call: -
clone_size: -
j_call: TRBJ2-5
cdr3_length: 16
v_call: TRBV6-6
cdr3_nt: TGTGCCAGCAGTTACTCGATGGTTGTCAAGCAAGAGACCCAGTACTTC
cdr3_aa: CASSYSMVVKQETQYF

d_call: -
clone_size: -
j_call: TRBJ2-3
cdr3_length: 13
v_call: TRBV6-6
cdr3_nt: TGTGCCAGCTTGGATGGCCACACAGATACGCAGTATTTT
cdr3_aa: CASLDGHTDTQYF

d_call: TRBD1
clone_size: -
j_call: TRBJ1-5
cdr3_length: 14
v_call: TRBV19
cdr3_nt: TGTGCCAGTAGTATCACAGGGGGTAATCAGCCCCAGCATTTT
cdr3_aa: CASSITGGNQPQHF

d_call: -
clone_size: -
j_call: TRBJ2-5
cdr3_length: 13
v_call: TRBV19
cdr3_nt: TGTGCCAGTAGTATCCGTTTCCAAGAGACCCAGTACTTC
cdr3_aa: CASSIRFQETQYF

d_call: -
clone_size: -
j_call: TRBJ2-5
cdr3_length: 14
v_call: TRBV7-9
cdr3_nt: TGTGCCAGCAGCCGACTCGGGAGCCAAGAGACCCAGTACTTC
cdr3_aa: CASSRLGSQETQYF

d_call: -
clone_size: few
j_call: TRBJ1-4
cdr3_length: 16
v_call: TRBV4-1
cdr3_nt: TGCGCCAGCAGCCAGGGACCGAACCTCCTAAATGAAAAACTGTTTTTT
cdr3_aa: CASSQGPNLLNEKLFF

d_call: TRBD2
clone_size: -
j_call: TRBJ2-2
cdr3_length: 16
v_call: TRBV5-1
cdr3_nt: TGCGCCAGCAGCTTGCCCGTAGCGGGGGGTACCGGGGAGCTGTTTTTT
cdr3_aa: CASSLPVAGGTGELFF

d_call: -
clone_size: -
j_call: TRBJ1-6
cdr3_length: 14
v_call: TRBV6-4
cdr3_nt: TGTGCCAGCAGTGAGGACACCTTGAATTCACCCCTCCACTTT
cdr3_aa: CASSEDTLNSPLHF

d_call: TRBD1
clone_size: -
j_call: TRBJ2-7
cdr3_length: 15
v_call: TRBV29-1
cdr3_nt: TGCAGCGTTGAAGAAAATACCGGGACAGGGAGCGAGCAGTACTTC
cdr3_aa: CSVEENTGTGSEQYF

d_call: -
clone_size: -
j_call: TRBJ1-1
cdr3_length: 14
v_call: TRBV25-1
cdr3_nt: TGTGCCAGCAGTGAGATGGCGGGGCACACTGAAGCTTTCTTT
cdr3_aa: CASSEMAGHTEAFF

d_call: -
clone_size: -
j_call: TRBJ2-2
cdr3_length: 16
v_call: TRBV27
cdr3_nt: TGTGCCAGCAGTTCCAACCATCGGAGCAGTCCCGGGGAGCTGTTTTTT
cdr3_aa: CASSSNHRSSPGELFF

d_call: TRBD2
clone_size: -
j_call: TRBJ2-7
cdr3_length: 16
v_call: TRBV18
cdr3_nt: TGTGCCAGCTCACGGCTTAGCGGGGGGACAACCTACGAGCAGTACTTC
cdr3_aa: CASSRLSGGTTYEQYF

d_call: -
clone_size: once
j_call: TRBJ2-7
cdr3_length: 15
v_call: TRBV5-6
cdr3_nt: TGTGCCAGCAGTCTAAGTGGGTTTGCCTTCTACGAGCAGTACTTC
cdr3_aa: CASSLSGFAFYEQYF

d_call: TRBD2
clone_size: -
j_call: TRBJ2-1
cdr3_length: 17
v_call: TRBV27
cdr3_nt: TGTGCCAGCACAGAGGGACTAGCGGGAGGGTCCTACAATGAGCAGTTCTTC
cdr3_aa: CASTEGLAGGSYNEQFF

d_call: -
clone_size: -
j_call: TRBJ2-5
cdr3_length: 11
v_call: TRBV2
cdr3_nt: TGTGCCAGCGGACCCCCGGGGGCCCAGTACTTC
cdr3_aa: CASGPPGAQYF

d_call: -
clone_size: few
j_call: TRBJ1-4
cdr3_length: 13
v_call: TRBV9
cdr3_nt: TGTGCCAGCTCAGGGCAGGGCCATGAAAAACTGTTTTTT
cdr3_aa: CASSGQGHEKLFF

d_call: -
clone_size: -
j_call: TRBJ2-2
cdr3_length: 12
v_call: TRBV7-3
cdr3_nt: TGTGCCAGCAGCTTAAGGGCGAGGGAGCTGTTTTTT
cdr3_aa: CASSLRARELFF

d_call: -
clone_size: -
j_call: TRBJ2-2
cdr3_length: 16
v_call: TRBV4-1
cdr3_nt: TGCGCCAGCAGCCAAGAGGGGGCCGCGAACACCGGGGAGCTGTTTTTT
cdr3_aa: CASSQEGAANTGELFF

d_call: -
clone_size: -
j_call: TRBJ1-2
cdr3_length: 12
v_call: TRBV7-9
cdr3_nt: TGTGCCAGCAGCTTAGACGAGTATGGCTACACCTTC
cdr3_aa: CASSLDEYGYTF

d_call: TRBD2
clone_size: -
j_call: TRBJ2-7
cdr3_length: 15
v_call: TRBV11-2
cdr3_nt: TGTGCCAGCAGCTTTGGGACTAGCGGGAGCTACGAGCAGTACTTC
cdr3_aa: CASSFGTSGSYEQYF

d_call: -
clone_size: -
j_call: TRBJ1-2
cdr3_length: 11
v_call: TRBV6-6
cdr3_nt: TGTGCCAGCAGTTCTAACTATGGCTACACCTTC
cdr3_aa: CASSSNYGYTF

d_call: -
clone_size: -
j_call: TRBJ2-7
cdr3_length: 13
v_call: TRBV25-1
cdr3_nt: TGTGCCAGCAGTGGGCAGGGTTCCTACGAGCAGTACTTC
cdr3_aa: CASSGQGSYEQYF

d_call: TRBD2
clone_size: -
j_call: TRBJ2-1
cdr3_length: 16
v_call: TRBV18
cdr3_nt: TGTGCCATCTCACCTACCGGGACTAGCGGGAACAATGAGCAGTTCTTC
cdr3_aa: CAISPTGTSGNNEQFF

d_call: TRBD1
clone_size: -
j_call: TRBJ2-3
cdr3_length: 12
v_call: TRBV6-5
cdr3_nt: TGTGCCAGCAGTTTGGACAGGGATACGCAGTATTTT
cdr3_aa: CASSLDRDTQYF

d_call: -
clone_size: -
j_call: TRBJ1-2
cdr3_length: 9
v_call: TRBV20-1
cdr3_nt: TGCAGTGCTAGGACCCGCTACACCTTC
cdr3_aa: CSARTRYTF

d_call: -
clone_size: -
j_call: TRBJ2-7
cdr3_length: 13
v_call: TRBV7-8
cdr3_nt: TGTGCCAGCAGCGTAACGACAGTCCGCGAGCAGTACTTC
cdr3_aa: CASSVTTVREQYF

d_call: -
clone_size: -
j_call: TRBJ1-6
cdr3_length: 15
v_call: TRBV15
cdr3_nt: TGTGCCACCAGCAGAGAGGACACATATAATTCACCCCTCCACTTT
cdr3_aa: CATSREDTYNSPLHF

d_call: -
clone_size: once
j_call: TRBJ1-5
cdr3_length: 18
v_call: TRBV12-2
cdr3_nt: TGTGCAAGTCGCTTAGCGGATCAGGCTTACTATAGCAATCAGCCCCAGCATTTT
cdr3_aa: CASRLADQAYYSNQPQHF

d_call: -
clone_size: once
j_call: TRBJ2-2
cdr3_length: 15
v_call: TRBV4-1
cdr3_nt: TGCGCCAGCAGCCATCCCGAACTAGGAACCGGGGAGCTGTTTTTT
cdr3_aa: CASSHPELGTGELFF

d_call: -
clone_size: -
j_call: TRBJ2-3
cdr3_length: 17
v_call: TRBV4-2
cdr3_nt: TGTGCCAGCAGCCCGCTCCCTGGGACGGACAGCACAGATACGCAGTATTTT
cdr3_aa: CASSPLPGTDSTDTQYF

d_call: -
clone_size: -
j_call: TRBJ1-2
cdr3_length: 13
v_call: TRBV25-1
cdr3_nt: TGTGCCAGCAGTGAAGGCGCTAACTATGGCTACACCTTC
cdr3_aa: CASSEGANYGYTF